Described below is a single TCR beta chain sequence and its context. V gave up 4 bases and J gave up 15 bases; unmatched junction bases: 6. The CDR3 spans 13 residues. Germline lookup yields CDR1 SNHLY and CDR2 FYNNEI. The data derive from a study of T cells in Graves' hyperthyroidism and ophthalmopathy. It was RNA transcripts that yielded the amplified TCR beta CDR3 regions. The primer set for the first-round RT-PCR of the TCR CDR3 was HTBI. Each CDR3 protein is one row after TCRdb ran MiXCR on the multiplex PCR reads. The sample holds more than 500,000 distinct CDR3 sequences; roughly 14% are singletons and the top ten take approximately 4.3%.

The source material was blood. The TCR sequence derives from a middle-aged woman with Graves' ophthalmopathy. The chain uses TRBV2 and TRBJ2-1; 13 positions agree with TRBD2. The CDR3 DNA follows: TGTGCCAGCAGTGGGACTAGCGGGAGTGATCCGTTCTTC. This sequence encodes CASSGTSGSDPFF.